These T cell receptor beta chains were read from a single sample in a study of metastatic and nonmetastatic thyroid tumors. TCRdb reprocessed the PCR reads via MiXCR. The table records about 18,000 clones, 29% of them present only once. The specimen was tumor tissue. These receptors all come from a female donor with papillary thyroid cancer or a benign thyroid nodule (not recorded which). Some clones in this sample may be carry-over from other donors' samples. Each CDR3 is given with its conserved first and last residue. A D gene is named only where the DNA matches it firmly. Clone size appears in some rows only: once, few, many, or a class for an expanded clone.

j_call clone_size d_call v_call cdr3_aa
TRBJ2-5 . . TRBV10-1 CASSGVGETEYF
TRBJ2-7 . TRBD1 TRBV6-1 CASSEAWTGELYF
TRBJ2-2 few TRBD2 TRBV28 CASSETGGLRSGELFF
TRBJ2-2 . TRBD2 TRBV6-1 CATQTSGRTGELFF
TRBJ2-2 . . TRBV24-1 CATSDSDSTGELFF
TRBJ2-1 . . TRBV27 CASSLSSYNEQFF
TRBJ2-5 many . TRBV3-1 CASRTPIQETQYF
TRBJ2-3 many TRBD1 TRBV6-1 CASRDRGLDTQYF
TRBJ2-7 medium-sized TRBD1 TRBV20-1 CSARATGTERFEQYF
TRBJ2-7 few . TRBV28 CASSFLVSSYEQYF
TRBJ1-2 medium-sized . TRBV11-3 CASSSDRGYGYTF
TRBJ1-5 few . TRBV2 CASRRGGGQPQHF
TRBJ2-5 . TRBD2 TRBV6-1 CASLLAGVGETQYF
TRBJ1-3 few . TRBV6-1 CASSELRESGNTIYF
TRBJ1-2 medium-sized . TRBV19 CASSAGPLYGYTF
TRBJ2-3 . TRBD2 TRBV20-1 CSAQIPAGGTDTQYF
TRBJ2-7 . . TRBV20-1 CSARFLGLDREQYF
TRBJ1-2 . TRBD1 TRBV5-4 CASTARGTGPNYGYTF
TRBJ1-2 . . TRBV28 CATHRGGALGYTF
TRBJ2-1 . TRBD2 TRBV10-2 CASRLAGDNEQFF
TRBJ2-3 few . TRBV12-3/TRBV12-4 CASSLGISDTQYF
TRBJ2-5 . . TRBV19 CASSFCAGLGGRDQETQYF
TRBJ2-7 . TRBD1 TRBV20-1 CSAPIEGQGTYEQYF
TRBJ2-2 many . TRBV7-3 CASRGTGELFF
TRBJ2-1 few TRBD2 TRBV5-4 CASSFVAGVHNEQFF
TRBJ2-7 . TRBD1 TRBV2 CASSSSPGQCYEQYF
TRBJ2-1 . TRBD2 TRBV20-1 CSARETSGSDNEQFF
TRBJ2-6 . . TRBV28 CASRGGHVRSGANVLTF
TRBJ2-1 . TRBD2 TRBV11-2 CASSLGTGGRNEQFF
TRBJ1-5 medium-sized TRBD1 TRBV6-2/TRBV6-3 CASRHALDRGPQPQHF
TRBJ1-1 medium-sized . TRBV27 CASSLSAVNTEAFF
TRBJ1-1 many TRBD1 TRBV20-1 CSAREGQVPNTEAFF
TRBJ2-2 few TRBD2 TRBV28 CASSLWSLAGGPGELFF
TRBJ1-4 medium-sized . TRBV19 CASSGGAGRANEKLFF
TRBJ2-2 . . TRBV6-6 CASSYVFRVGSGELFF
TRBJ2-6 . . TRBV6-2/TRBV6-3 CASSYTGFPGANVLTF
TRBJ2-1 . TRBD2 TRBV7-6 CASSHRLVAGGYNEQFF
TRBJ1-5 . . TRBV19 CASREWVGDQPQHF
TRBJ1-2 medium-sized TRBD1 TRBV11-2 CASSTRTGNGYTF
TRBJ1-5 few . TRBV19 CATTGSIRNQPQHF
TRBJ2-3 medium-sized . TRBV7-2 CASSLTRETQYF
TRBJ2-3 few TRBD2 TRBV5-1 CASSPKASGGADTQYF
TRBJ1-5 many . TRBV19 CASTTLPQSSGNQPQHF
TRBJ2-1 . TRBD2 TRBV28 CASSSETSGRLGEQFF
TRBJ2-5 medium-sized TRBD2 TRBV12-3/TRBV12-4 CASSLGGGVGETQYF
TRBJ2-1 few . TRBV7-9 CASSLPVQGEQFF
TRBJ2-2 . . TRBV6-4 CASSVNGADTGELFF
TRBJ2-1 few . TRBV19 CASSMTGRSEQFF
TRBJ2-7 medium-sized . TRBV6-2/TRBV6-3 CASSYVTLLAASYEQYF